Here is one T cell receptor beta chain with its context. The antigen is not known. The sample originates from a study of cytomegalovirus exposure and HLA in healthy donors. Findings and caveats of the study: Certain indistinguishable V segments, among them TRBV6-2 and TRBV6-3, were excluded.

The PCR employed 60 Vbeta primers together with 13 Jbeta primers. Clones were sequenced by immunoSEQ multiplex PCR, and TCRdb holds only the in-frame ones, with some missing. Of some 190,000 clones in the sample, 85% are singletons; the top ten hold 1%. The germline gives CDR1 MGHRA, CDR2 YSYEKL. Trimming took 1 base from V and 8 from J, leaving 16 bases between them. CDR3 length: 15 amino acids. Source material: PBMCs. The chain combines TRBV4-1 with TRBJ2-3; maybe TRBD1 (6 bases). This TCR derives from a boy under 10 years old in good health and CMV-seronegative. CDR3 nucleotide sequence: TGCGCCAGCAGCCAAGGGTTTCTAGTCAGGGGTACGCAGTATTTT. Amino acid sequence: CASSQGFLVRGTQYF.